The clone carrying this TCR beta chain occurred a few times. What it binds is not known. Germline V lookup: CDR1 LGHDT, CDR2 YNNKEL (reference sequence). This CDR3 has 15 residues. The V and J ends lost 5 bases and 5 bases, in that order; junction bases with no gene match: 10. Presence of unique molecular identifiers characterized the TCR beta cDNA libraries. TCRdb re-called the PCR reads with MiXCR, one entry per CDR3 protein. Of about 380,000 distinct CDR3 sequences listed, less than 40% were seen once; the top ten hold 10% to 15%. The data originate from a study of post-analysis software for immune sequencing data. Study-wide context: Multiple sclerosis in the patients followed relapsing-remitting, secondary progressive and progressive-relapsing courses.

Study outcomes and limitations: F measure clustering grouped samples strongly by preparation batch. The study found TRBV5-6, TRBV5-1 and TRBV20-1 among five or six TRBV segments more frequent in patients than controls.

The rearrangement joins TRBV3-1 to TRBJ2-5; 8 bases align to TRBD1. Material for sequencing was blood. The receptor was isolated from a girl under 18 with multiple sclerosis. Written as DNA, the CDR3 is TGTGCCAGCAGCGATACTGGGACAGGATATGAGACCCAGTACTTC. Translated: CASSDTGTGYETQYF.